The 8 T cell receptor beta chains presented below share a single source sample, sequenced in a study of blood T cell repertoires in COVID-19. Sequenced by immunoSEQ multiplex PCR; TCRdb stores in-frame clones only, minus some. The sample contains around 100,000 clones, 70% to 85% of which appear only once. Material: peripheral blood. The receptors come from a man aged 65 to 85 with active or convalescent COVID-19.

The V call is TRBV3-1 (or the pseudogene TRBV3-2), the J call TRBJ2-3; no clear D gene. CDR1 and CDR2 from the germline V gene are LGHDT and YNNKEL (reference sequence). V was pared by 5 bases and J by 1 base, with 13 bases between. The CDR3 is 15 amino acids. The CDR3 sequence is CASSTQVHGTDTQYF. The CDR3 region has the DNA TGTGCCAGCAGCACCCAGGTCCACGGCACAGATACGCAGTATTTT.

V usage is TRBV5-1 and J usage is TRBJ2-3, with 12 bases identical to TRBD2. This CDR3 region has 17 residues. The germline V gene has CDR1 SGHRS and CDR2 YFSETQ. Losses at the gene ends were 1 base for V and 3 bases for J; bases not matched to a gene: 6. The CDR3 spells CASSLLASGRGTDTQYF. CDR3 bases: TGCGCCAGCAGCTTGTTGGCTAGCGGGAGGGGGACAGATACGCAGTATTTT.

The V call is TRBV9, the J call TRBJ2-1; TRBD2 matches 7 bases. The J segment lost 8 bases and the V segment lost 2 bases, leaving 10 bases of the junction unmatched. The CDR3 spans 15 residues. The germline CDR1 and CDR2 sequences are SGDLS and YYNGEE. CDR3 sequence: CASSVAPTSLDEQFF. For the CDR3, the DNA is TGTGCCAGCAGCGTCGCCCCGACTAGCCTCGATGAGCAGTTCTTC.

V gene TRBV5-1 combines with J gene TRBJ1-1; a weak D match, TRBD1 (6 bases). CDR1 and CDR2 from the germline V gene are SGHRS and YFSETQ. This CDR3 has 14 residues. Trimming left V 4 bases short and J 1 base short, with 11 bases between. CDR3 residues: CASSRDRTNTEAFF. The CDR3 nucleotides are TGCGCCAGCAGCCGTGACAGGACGAACACTGAAGCTTTCTTT.

This clone was counted a single time. The V gene is TRBV5-1, the J gene TRBJ2-5; TRBD2 might be the D (5 bases). V was clipped by 0 bases and J by 2 bases, with 14 bases between them. The V gene's germline CDR1 is SGHRS and CDR2 YFSETQ. The CDR3 sequence is 16 residues long. The CDR3 DNA follows: TGCGCCAGCAGCTTGGGTGCGGGTCGAATTCAAGAGACCCAGTACTTC. Translated: CASSLGAGRIQETQYF.

CDR3 DNA: TGCGCCAGCAGTCTTTTTGGGCTGAACACTGAAGCTTTCTTT. As protein: CASSLFGLNTEAFF. The V gene is TRBV23-1, the J gene TRBJ1-1, with no clear D. TRBV23-1 is sorted into the ORF group, with uncertain function. CDR3 size: 14 residues. V dropped 4 bases and J dropped 0 bases, with 9 bases sitting between them.

This clone was found a few times. CDR3 in amino acids: CAIRKTGGENTEAFF. The DNA of the CDR3 is TGTGCCATTCGAAAGACAGGGGGAGAGAACACTGAAGCTTTCTTT. This sequence joins TRBV10-3 and TRBJ1-1, with 9 bases aligning to TRBD1. V shed 9 bases and J 1 base; nucleotides not matched to a gene: 9. The germline gives CDR1 ENHRY, CDR2 SYGVKD. The CDR3 is 15 amino acids.

The sample holds one count of this clone. This chain connects TRBV3-1 (or the pseudogene TRBV3-2) to TRBJ2-3, with TRBD2 as a possible D gene (5 bases). CDR3 length: 14 amino acids. CDR1 is LGHDT, CDR2 YNNKEL, per germline (reference sequence). Trimming took off 1 base at V and 4 bases at J, with 9 bases between the two ends. CDR3 loop: CASSQVAEADTQYF. The CDR3 bases are TGTGCCAGCAGCCAAGTGGCGGAGGCAGATACGCAGTATTTT.